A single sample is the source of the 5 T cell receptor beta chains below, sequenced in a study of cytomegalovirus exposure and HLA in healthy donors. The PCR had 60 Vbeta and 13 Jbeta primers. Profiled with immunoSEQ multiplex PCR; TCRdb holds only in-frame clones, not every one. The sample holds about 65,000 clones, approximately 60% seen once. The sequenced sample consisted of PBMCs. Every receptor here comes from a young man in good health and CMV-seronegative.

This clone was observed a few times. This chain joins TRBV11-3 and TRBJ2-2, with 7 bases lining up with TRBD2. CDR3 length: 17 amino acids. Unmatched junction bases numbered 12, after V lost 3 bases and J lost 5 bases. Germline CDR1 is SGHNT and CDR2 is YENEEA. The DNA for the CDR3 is TGTGCCAGCAGCTTCGGAGGTGGGGGGGGTTTGACCGGGGAGCTGTTTTTT. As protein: CASSFGGGGGLTGELFF. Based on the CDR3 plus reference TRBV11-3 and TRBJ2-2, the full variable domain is EAGVVQSPRYKIIEKKQPVAFWCNPISGHNTLYWYLQNLGQGPELLIRYENEEAVDDSQLPKDRFSAERLKGVDSTLKIQPAELGDSAVYLCASSFGGGGGLTGELFFGEGSRLTVL.

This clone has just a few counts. This CDR3 reads CASSGDRSNQPQHF. The CDR3 nucleotides read TGTGCCAGTAGTGGGGACAGGAGCAATCAGCCCCAGCATTTT. The chain carries TRBV19 and TRBJ1-5, with 8 bases matching TRBD1. This CDR3 region has 14 residues. The germline V gene encodes CDR1 LNHDA and CDR2 SQIVND (reference sequence). After removal of 5 bases from V and 1 base from J, the junction contained 1 base not matched to a gene.

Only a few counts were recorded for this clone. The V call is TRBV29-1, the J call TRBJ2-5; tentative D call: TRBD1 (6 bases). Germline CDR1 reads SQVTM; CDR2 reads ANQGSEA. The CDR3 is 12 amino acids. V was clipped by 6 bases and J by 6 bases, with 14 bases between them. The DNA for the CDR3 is TGCAGCGTGGAAACAGGGCCGAAGACCCAGTACTTC. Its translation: CSVETGPKTQYF.

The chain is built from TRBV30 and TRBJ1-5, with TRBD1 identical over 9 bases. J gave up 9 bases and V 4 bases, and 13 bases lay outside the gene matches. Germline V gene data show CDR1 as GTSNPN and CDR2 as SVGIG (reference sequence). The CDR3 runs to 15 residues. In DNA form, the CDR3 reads TGTGCCTGGAATCGCCGGGACAGGGAATACTCGCCCCAGCATTTT. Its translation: CAWNRRDREYSPQHF.

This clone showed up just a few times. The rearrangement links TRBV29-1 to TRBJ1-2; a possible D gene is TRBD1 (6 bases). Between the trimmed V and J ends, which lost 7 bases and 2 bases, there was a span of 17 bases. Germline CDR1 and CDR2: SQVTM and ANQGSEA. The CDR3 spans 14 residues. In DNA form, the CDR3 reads TGCAGCGACCGCCCCCAGGGGCGCAACTATGGCTACACCTTC. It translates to CSDRPQGRNYGYTF.